This TCR beta chain was documented in a study of human thymus T cells. Thymic samples were excised during corrective heart operations. Donors were healthy Finnish infants having corrective surgery for congenital heart defects. Study-level results: Seemingly biased V and J gene usage marked thymic and blood repertoires.

Comments on this clone: Its antigen remains unknown.

Profiled with immunoSEQ multiplex PCR; TCRdb holds only in-frame clones, not every one. In the table there are some 78,000 clones, about 96% of which are singletons. Trimming took off 5 bases at V and 5 bases at J, with 12 bases between the two ends. The CDR3 is made up of 13 amino acids. Looked up from germline, CDR1 is LNHDA and CDR2 is SQIVND (reference sequence). J is TRBJ2-5 and V is TRBV19; D not resolved. The sequence was collected from a boy younger than two with a congenital heart defect but otherwise immunologically healthy. Specimen: thymus tissue. CDR3 residues: CASSVRRSETQYF. In DNA, the CDR3 is TGTGCCAGTAGTGTTAGAAGGTCTGAGACCCAGTACTTC.